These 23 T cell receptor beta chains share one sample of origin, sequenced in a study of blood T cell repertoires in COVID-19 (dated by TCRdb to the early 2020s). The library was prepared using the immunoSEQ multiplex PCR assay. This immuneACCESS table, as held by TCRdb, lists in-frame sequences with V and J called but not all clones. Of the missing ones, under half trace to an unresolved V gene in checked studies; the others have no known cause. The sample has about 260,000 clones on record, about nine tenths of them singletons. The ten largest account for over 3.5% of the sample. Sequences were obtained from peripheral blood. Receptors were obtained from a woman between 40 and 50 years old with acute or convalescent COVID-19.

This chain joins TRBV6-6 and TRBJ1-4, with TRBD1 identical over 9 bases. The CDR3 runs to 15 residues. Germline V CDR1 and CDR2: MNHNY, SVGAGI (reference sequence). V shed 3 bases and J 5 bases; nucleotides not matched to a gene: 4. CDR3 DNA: TGTGCCAGCAGTTATTCCGGGACAGGGAATGAAAAACTGTTTTTT. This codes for CASSYSGTGNEKLFF.

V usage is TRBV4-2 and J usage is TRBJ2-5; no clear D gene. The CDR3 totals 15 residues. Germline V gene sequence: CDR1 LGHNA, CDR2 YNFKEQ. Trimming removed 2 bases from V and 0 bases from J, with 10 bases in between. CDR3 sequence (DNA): TGTGCCAGCAGCCAATCCCGACGGGACCAAGAGACCCAGTACTTC. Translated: CASSQSRRDQETQYF.

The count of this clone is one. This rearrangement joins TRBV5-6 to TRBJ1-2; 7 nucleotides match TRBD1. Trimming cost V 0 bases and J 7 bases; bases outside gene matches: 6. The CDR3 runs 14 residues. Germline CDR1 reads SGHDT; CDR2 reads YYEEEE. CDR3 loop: CASSLGPQGTGYTF. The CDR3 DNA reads TGTGCCAGCAGCTTGGGTCCACAGGGGACTGGCTACACCTTC.

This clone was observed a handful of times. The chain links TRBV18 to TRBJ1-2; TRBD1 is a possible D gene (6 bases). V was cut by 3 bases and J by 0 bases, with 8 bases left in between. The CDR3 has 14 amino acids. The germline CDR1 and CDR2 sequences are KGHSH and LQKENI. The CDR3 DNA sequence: TGTGCCAGCTCACCGGGGGGGCCTAACTATGGCTACACCTTC. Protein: CASSPGGPNYGYTF.

This CDR3 reads CASSLGGGLNTEAFF. The CDR3 DNA is TGTGCCAGCAGCTTAGGGGGAGGGCTGAACACTGAAGCTTTCTTT. The chain joins TRBV7-6 to TRBJ1-1; D gene ambiguous. The V end was cut by 1 base, the J end by 0 bases, with 9 bases between. CDR3 length: 15 residues. Per germline, CDR1 SGHVS and CDR2 FNYEAQ.

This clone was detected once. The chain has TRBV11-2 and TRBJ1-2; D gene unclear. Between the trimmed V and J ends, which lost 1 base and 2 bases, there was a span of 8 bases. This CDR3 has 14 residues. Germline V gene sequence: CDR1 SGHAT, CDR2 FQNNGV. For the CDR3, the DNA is TGTGCCAGCAGCTTAGGTGCGGGCAACTATGGCTACACCTTC. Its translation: CASSLGAGNYGYTF.

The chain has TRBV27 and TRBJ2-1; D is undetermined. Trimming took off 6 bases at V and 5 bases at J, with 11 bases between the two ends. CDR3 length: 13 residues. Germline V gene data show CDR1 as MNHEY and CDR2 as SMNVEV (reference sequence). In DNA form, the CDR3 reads TGTGCCAGCAGACCCAACATGAACAATGAGCAGTTCTTC. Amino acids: CASRPNMNNEQFF.

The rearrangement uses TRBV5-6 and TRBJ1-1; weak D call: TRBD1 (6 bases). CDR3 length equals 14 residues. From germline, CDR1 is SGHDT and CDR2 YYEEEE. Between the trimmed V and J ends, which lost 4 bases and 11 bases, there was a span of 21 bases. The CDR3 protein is CASSPGTRGGGAFF. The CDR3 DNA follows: TGTGCCAGCAGCCCGGGGACAAGGGGTGGTGGGGCTTTCTTT.

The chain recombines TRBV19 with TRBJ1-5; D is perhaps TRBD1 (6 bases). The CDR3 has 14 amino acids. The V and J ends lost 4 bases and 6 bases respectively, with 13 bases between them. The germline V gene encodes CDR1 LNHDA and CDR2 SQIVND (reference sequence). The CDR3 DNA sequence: TGTGCCAGTAGTAGTTGGGGGCTTGGTCAGCCCCAGCATTTT. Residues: CASSSWGLGQPQHF.

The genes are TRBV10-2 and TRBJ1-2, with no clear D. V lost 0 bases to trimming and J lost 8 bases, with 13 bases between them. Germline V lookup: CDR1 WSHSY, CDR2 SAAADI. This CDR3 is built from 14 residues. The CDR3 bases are TGCGCCAGCAGTGAGTCGACGGTCCTACAGGGCTACACCTTC. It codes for CASSESTVLQGYTF.

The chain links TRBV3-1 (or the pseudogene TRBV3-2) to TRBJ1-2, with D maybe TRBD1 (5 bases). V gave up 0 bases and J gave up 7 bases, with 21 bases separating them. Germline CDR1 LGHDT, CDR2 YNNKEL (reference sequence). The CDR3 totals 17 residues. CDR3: CASSQDLMRGTEGGYTF. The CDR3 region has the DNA TGTGCCAGCAGCCAAGATCTTATGAGGGGCACGGAGGGTGGCTACACCTTC.

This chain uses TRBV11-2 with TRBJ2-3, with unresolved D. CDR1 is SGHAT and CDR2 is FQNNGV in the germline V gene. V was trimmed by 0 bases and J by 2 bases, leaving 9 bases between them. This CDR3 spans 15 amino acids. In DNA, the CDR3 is TGTGCCAGCAGCTTAGATCCAGGAATCACAGATACGCAGTATTTT. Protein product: CASSLDPGITDTQYF.

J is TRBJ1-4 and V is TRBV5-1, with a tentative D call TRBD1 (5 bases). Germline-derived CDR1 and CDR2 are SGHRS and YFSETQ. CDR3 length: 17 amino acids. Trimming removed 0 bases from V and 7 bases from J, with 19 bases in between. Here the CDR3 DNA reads TGCGCCAGCAGCTTGGGGGAAGGGGAGGCGGTGGCTGAAAAACTGTTTTTT. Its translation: CASSLGEGEAVAEKLFF. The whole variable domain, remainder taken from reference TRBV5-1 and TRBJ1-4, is KAGVTQTPRYLIKTRGQQVTLSCSPISGHRSVSWYQQTPGQGLQFLFEYFSETQRNKGNFPGRFSGRQFSNSRSEMNVSTLELGDSALYLCASSLGEGEAVAEKLFFGSGTQLSVL.

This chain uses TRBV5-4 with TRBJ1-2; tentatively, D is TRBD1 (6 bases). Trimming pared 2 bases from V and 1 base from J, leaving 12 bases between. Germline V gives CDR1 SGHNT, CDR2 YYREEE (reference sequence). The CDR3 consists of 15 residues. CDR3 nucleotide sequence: TGTGCCAGCAGCTTAGGACAGTCCATTAACTATGGCTACACCTTC. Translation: CASSLGQSINYGYTF. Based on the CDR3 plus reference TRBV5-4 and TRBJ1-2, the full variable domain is ETGVTQSPTHLIKTRGQQVTLRCSSQSGHNTVSWYQQALGQGPQFIFQYYREEENGRGNFPPRFSGLQFPNYSSELNVNALELDDSALYLCASSLGQSINYGYTFGSGTRLTVV.

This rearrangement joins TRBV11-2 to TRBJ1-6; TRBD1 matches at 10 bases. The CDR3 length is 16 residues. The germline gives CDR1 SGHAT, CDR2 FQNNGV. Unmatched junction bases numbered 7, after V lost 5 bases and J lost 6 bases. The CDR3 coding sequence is TGTGCCAGCAGCGTAAGACAGGGGGCTAGTAATTCACCCCTCCACTTT. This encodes CASSVRQGASNSPLHF.

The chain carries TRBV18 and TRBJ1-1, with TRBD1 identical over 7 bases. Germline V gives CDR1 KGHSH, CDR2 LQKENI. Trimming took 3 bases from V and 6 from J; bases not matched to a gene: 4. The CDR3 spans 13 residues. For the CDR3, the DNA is TGTGCCAGCTCACCCACAGGGGAATCTGAAGCTTTCTTT. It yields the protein CASSPTGESEAFF.

The DNA for the CDR3 is TGCGCCAGCAGCTCGACAGGCGCGAACACTGAAGCTTTCTTT. Translated, it gives CASSSTGANTEAFF. The rearrangement uses TRBV5-1 and TRBJ1-1, with TRBD1 as a possible D gene (6 bases). The CDR3 spans 14 residues. Trimming cost V 3 bases and J 1 base, with 10 bases left between them. Germline values: CDR1 SGHRS, CDR2 YFSETQ.

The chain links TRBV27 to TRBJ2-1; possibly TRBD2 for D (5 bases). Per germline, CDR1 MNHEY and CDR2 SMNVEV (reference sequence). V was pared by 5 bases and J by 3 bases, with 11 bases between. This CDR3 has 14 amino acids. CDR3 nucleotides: TGTGCCAGCAGTCCCCCCGGGGTCTACAATGAGCAGTTCTTC. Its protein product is CASSPPGVYNEQFF.

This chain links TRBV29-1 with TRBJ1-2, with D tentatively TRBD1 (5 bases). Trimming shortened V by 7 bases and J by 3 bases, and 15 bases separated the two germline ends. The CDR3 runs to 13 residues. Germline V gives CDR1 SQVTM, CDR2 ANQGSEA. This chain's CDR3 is CSAIAGGDYGYTF. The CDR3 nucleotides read TGCAGCGCCATTGCGGGGGGAGACTATGGCTACACCTTC.

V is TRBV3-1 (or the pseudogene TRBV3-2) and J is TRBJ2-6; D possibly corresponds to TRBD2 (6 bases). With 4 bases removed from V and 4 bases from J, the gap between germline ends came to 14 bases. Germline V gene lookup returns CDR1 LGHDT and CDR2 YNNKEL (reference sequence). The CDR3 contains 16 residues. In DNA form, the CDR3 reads TGTGCCAGCAGCCTGACGGGGACTCTCGGGGCCAACGTCCTGACTTTC. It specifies CASSLTGTLGANVLTF.

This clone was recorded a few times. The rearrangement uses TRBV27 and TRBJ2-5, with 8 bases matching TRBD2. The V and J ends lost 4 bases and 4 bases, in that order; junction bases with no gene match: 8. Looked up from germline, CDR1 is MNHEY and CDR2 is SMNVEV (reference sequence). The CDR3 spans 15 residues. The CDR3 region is CASSSLGGEGETQYF. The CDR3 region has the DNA TGTGCCAGCAGTTCCCTCGGGGGGGAGGGAGAGACCCAGTACTTC.

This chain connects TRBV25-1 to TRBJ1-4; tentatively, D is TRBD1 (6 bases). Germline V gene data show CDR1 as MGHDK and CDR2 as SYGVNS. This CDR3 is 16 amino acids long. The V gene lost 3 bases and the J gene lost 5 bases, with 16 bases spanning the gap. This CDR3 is CASSDHQGRGNEKLFF. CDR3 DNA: TGTGCCAGCAGTGACCACCAGGGGAGAGGGAATGAAAAACTGTTTTTT. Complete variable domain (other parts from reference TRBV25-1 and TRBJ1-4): EADIYQTPRYLVIGTGKKITLECSQTMGHDKMYWYQQDPGMELHLIHYSYGVNSTEKGDLSSESTVSRIRTEHFPLTLESARPSHTSQYLCASSDHQGRGNEKLFFGSGTQLSVL.

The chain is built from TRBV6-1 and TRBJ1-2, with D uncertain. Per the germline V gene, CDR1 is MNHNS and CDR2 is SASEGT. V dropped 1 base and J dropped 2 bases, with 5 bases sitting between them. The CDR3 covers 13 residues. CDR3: CASSEVQNYGYTF. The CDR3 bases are TGTGCCAGCAGTGAAGTACAAAACTATGGCTACACCTTC.